A single sample is the source of the 25 T cell receptor beta chains below, sequenced in a study of blood T cell repertoires in COVID-19. Profiling relied on immunoSEQ multiplex PCR, and the TCRdb table lists in-frame clones only, not all of them. The sample lists approximately 240,000 clones, around four fifths occurring once. Sequencing was performed on peripheral blood. These receptors originate from a man between 50 and 59 years old with acute or convalescent COVID-19.

V usage is TRBV27 and J usage is TRBJ1-6, with 7 bases that match TRBD1. Trimming removed 10 bases from V and 7 bases from J; junction bases left unmatched: 4. Germline loops: CDR1 MNHEY, CDR2 SMNVEV (reference sequence). This CDR3 is 12 amino acids long. For the CDR3, the DNA is TGTGCCACTACGACAGGGAATTCACCCCTCCACTTT. Protein product: CATTTGNSPLHF.

The count of this clone is one. The chain recombines TRBV5-4 with TRBJ1-1, with D hard to call. Trimming stripped 2 bases from V and 1 base from J, with 6 bases between. The CDR3 has 13 residues. CDR1 and CDR2 from the germline V gene are SGHNT and YYREEE (reference sequence). CDR3 region: CASSLDWNTEAFF. In DNA form, the CDR3 reads TGTGCCAGCAGCTTAGACTGGAACACTGAAGCTTTCTTT.

This chain connects TRBV5-6 to TRBJ1-2; 9 nucleotides agree with TRBD1. CDR3 length equals 13 residues. CDR1 is SGHDT and CDR2 is YYEEEE in the germline V gene. Unmatched junction bases numbered 2, after V lost 2 bases and J lost 6 bases. The CDR3 DNA reads as TGTGCCAGCAGCTTAACAGGGGGCGATGGCTACACCTTC. Residues: CASSLTGGDGYTF. The variable domain in full, completed from reference TRBV5-6 and TRBJ1-2, reads DAGVTQSPTHLIKTRGQQVTLRCSPKSGHDTVSWYQQALGQGPQFIFQYYEEEERQRGNFPDRFSGHQFPNYSSELNVNALLLGDSALYLCASSLTGGDGYTFGSGTRLTVV.

This chain links TRBV11-1 with TRBJ2-7, with TRBD1 identical over 7 bases. Germline CDR1 is SGHAT and CDR2 is FQDESV (reference sequence). The CDR3 is made up of 15 amino acids. The ends lost 5 bases at V and 2 bases at J; junction bases unmatched: 9. DNA for the CDR3: TGTGCCAGCAGCCCGATACAGGGGTCCCCCTACGAGCAGTACTTC. It translates to CASSPIQGSPYEQYF.

The chain uses TRBV14 and TRBJ2-4, with a weak D call TRBD2 (7 bases). This CDR3 spans 14 amino acids. Germline loops: CDR1 SGHDN, CDR2 FVKESK. Trimming left V 0 bases short and J 5 bases short, with 8 bases between. CDR3 region: CASSQEGGENIQYF. CDR3 coding DNA: TGTGCCAGCAGCCAAGAAGGGGGGGAAAACATTCAGTACTTC.

This clone was seen at least ten times. This sequence joins TRBV3-1 (or the pseudogene TRBV3-2) and TRBJ1-1; D not resolved. The CDR3 is 14 amino acids. Germline lookup yields CDR1 LGHDT and CDR2 YNNKEL (reference sequence). Trimming stripped 0 bases from V and 4 bases from J, with 9 bases between. CDR3 bases: TGTGCCAGCAGCCAAGAAATACAATTCACTGAAGCTTTCTTT. It yields the protein CASSQEIQFTEAFF.

The chain is built from TRBV18 and TRBJ2-1, with 7 bases identical to TRBD2. V was pared by 2 bases and J by 3 bases, with 4 bases of the junction left unmatched. The germline CDR1 and CDR2 sequences are KGHSH and LQKENI. This CDR3 is 15 amino acids long. The CDR3 is CASSPWGGNYNEQFF. In DNA, the CDR3 is TGTGCCAGCTCACCATGGGGGGGAAACTACAATGAGCAGTTCTTC.

This clone was seen a handful of times. The chain recombines TRBV15 with TRBJ2-7; 8 positions agree with TRBD1. V gave up 5 bases and J gave up 0 bases; unmatched junction bases: 9. The CDR3 is made up of 16 amino acids. Germline CDR1 and CDR2: LNHNV and YYDKDF (reference sequence). The CDR3 loop reads CATSGVTGVSSYEQYF. The CDR3 DNA sequence: TGTGCCACCAGCGGAGTGACAGGGGTTAGCTCCTACGAGCAGTACTTC.

For this clone: The sample carries other DNA sequences with the same CDR3. J is TRBJ2-7 and V is TRBV28; 12 bases line up with TRBD2. Germline lookup yields CDR1 MDHEN and CDR2 SYDVKM. V lost 5 bases to trimming and J lost 4 bases; unmatched junction nucleotides: 9. The CDR3 spans 16 residues. CDR3 nucleotides: TGTGCCAGCAGTCTATCACTAGCGGGAGGTTCTTACGAGCAGTACTTC. As protein: CASSLSLAGGSYEQYF. The variable domain in full, completed from reference TRBV28 and TRBJ2-7, reads DVKVTQSSRYLVKRTGEKVFLECVQDMDHENMFWYRQDPGLGLRLIYFSYDVKMKEKGDIPEGYSVSREKKERFSLILESASTNQTSMYLCASSLSLAGGSYEQYFGPGTRLTVT.

The chain has TRBV7-9 and TRBJ1-3; 8 bases are a match to TRBD1. CDR3 length: 17 residues. V lost 2 bases, J lost 0 bases, and 6 bases stayed unmatched. Germline V gives CDR1 SEHNR, CDR2 FQNEAQ (reference sequence). The DNA of the CDR3 is TGTGCCAGCAGCTTACCAGGGACAGGATTCTCTGGAAACACCATATATTTT. It codes for CASSLPGTGFSGNTIYF.

The chain recombines TRBV11-2 with TRBJ1-4, with a weak D call TRBD1 (5 bases). The V end lost 3 bases, the J end lost 8 bases, and 19 bases lay between the germline ends. Looked up from germline, CDR1 is SGHAT and CDR2 is FQNNGV. This CDR3 spans 16 amino acids. CDR3 in amino acids: CASSFRGSGMEEKLFF. The CDR3 coding sequence is TGTGCCAGCAGCTTTCGGGGGTCGGGGATGGAAGAAAAACTGTTTTTT.

In this sample, this clone turned up a few times. This rearrangement joins TRBV10-3 to TRBJ2-2, with 13 bases that match TRBD2. The germline V gene has CDR1 ENHRY and CDR2 SYGVKD. The V segment lost 8 bases and the J segment 10 bases; nucleotides outside the gene matches: 10. CDR3 length: 15 residues. The CDR3 nucleotides read TGTGCCATCGGGGGGACTAGCGGGGCAGATAAGGAGCTGTTTTTT. Encoded protein: CAIGGTSGADKELFF.

The CDR3 loop is CASSPMGGSNQPQHF. The CDR3 DNA reads as TGCGCCAGCAGCCCGATGGGGGGTAGCAATCAGCCCCAGCATTTT. The V and J genes are TRBV5-1 and TRBJ1-5, with D perhaps TRBD1 (5 bases). This CDR3 is 15 amino acids long. The V gene lost 4 bases and the J gene lost 0 bases, with 11 bases spanning the gap. CDR1 SGHRS and CDR2 YFSETQ come from the germline V gene. Drawing the rest from reference TRBV5-1 and TRBJ1-5, the complete variable domain is KAGVTQTPRYLIKTRGQQVTLSCSPISGHRSVSWYQQTPGQGLQFLFEYFSETQRNKGNFPGRFSGRQFSNSRSEMNVSTLELGDSALYLCASSPMGGSNQPQHFGDGTRLSIL.

This clone was seen only once. The chain employs TRBV6-5 and TRBJ1-6; TRBD1 is a possible D gene (6 bases). Germline loops: CDR1 MNHEY, CDR2 SVGAGI. V lost 6 bases, J lost 8 bases, and 11 bases lay in between. This CDR3 has 13 amino acids. Here the CDR3 DNA reads TGTGCCAGCAGAGCTCAGGGGTATTCACCCCTCCACTTT. This gives the protein CASRAQGYSPLHF.

The V and J genes are TRBV10-1 and TRBJ2-3, with D perhaps matching TRBD2 (6 bases). The CDR3 is 15 amino acids. V lost 2 bases to trimming and J lost 4 bases, with 13 bases between them. From germline, CDR1 is WNHNN and CDR2 SYGVQD (reference sequence). CDR3 nucleotide sequence: TGCGCCAGCAGTGAGACGGGGGTTCTCCCAGATACGCAGTATTTT. It encodes CASSETGVLPDTQYF.

The chain carries TRBV6-4 and TRBJ2-3, with TRBD2 matching over 7 bases. The V gene's germline CDR1 is MRHNA and CDR2 SNTAGT. This CDR3 has 14 residues. Trimming at V came to 7 bases and at J to 2 bases, leaving 6 bases not matched to a gene. For the CDR3, the DNA is TGTGCCAGCAACAGACGGGAGGACACAGATACGCAGTATTTT. Amino acid sequence: CASNRREDTDTQYF.

This chain uses TRBV5-1 with TRBJ1-6, with 8 bases aligning to TRBD1. The J segment lost 7 bases and the V segment lost 4 bases, leaving 10 bases of the junction unmatched. CDR1 and CDR2 (germline): SGHRS, YFSETQ. CDR3 length: 16 amino acids. The CDR3 nucleotides read TGCGCCAGCAGCGGTACGGACAGGGTCCTAAATTCACCCCTCCACTTT. This codes for CASSGTDRVLNSPLHF.

This clone showed up many times. The chain employs TRBV30 and TRBJ2-7, with D possibly TRBD2 on 6 matching bases. Trimming took 2 bases from V and 2 from J, leaving 16 bases between them. The CDR3 extends over 15 amino acids. Germline V gene sequence: CDR1 GTSNPN, CDR2 SVGIG (reference sequence). CDR3 loop: CAWSNRLVATYEQYF. The CDR3 DNA follows: TGTGCCTGGAGTAACAGACTAGTGGCTACCTACGAGCAGTACTTC.

V usage is TRBV10-2 and J usage is TRBJ2-3; 14 positions agree with TRBD2. V shed 4 bases, J shed 3 bases, and the junction held 0 bases outside the gene matches. This CDR3 has 15 residues. CDR1 and CDR2 (germline): WSHSY, SAAADI. This CDR3 reads CASSGTSGRTDTQYF. For the CDR3, the DNA is TGCGCCAGCAGTGGGACTAGCGGGAGGACAGATACGCAGTATTTT.

The gene calls are TRBV18 and TRBJ1-2, with 7 bases that match TRBD1. Germline lookup yields CDR1 KGHSH and CDR2 LQKENI. This CDR3 has 17 residues. Unmatched junction bases numbered 13, after V lost 5 bases and J lost 1 base. The CDR3: CASSERWEGQDNYGYTF. CDR3 nucleotides: TGTGCCAGCTCAGAACGATGGGAAGGACAGGATAACTATGGCTACACCTTC.

This chain joins TRBV3-1 (or the pseudogene TRBV3-2) and TRBJ2-2; 8 positions agree with TRBD2. Germline CDR1 and CDR2: LGHDT and YNNKEL (reference sequence). The CDR3 sequence is 16 residues long. Trimming removed 4 bases from V and 0 bases from J; junction bases left unmatched: 4. The CDR3, as DNA: TGTGCCAGCAGCCCTATAGCGGGATCGAACACCGGGGAGCTGTTTTTT. It is translated as CASSPIAGSNTGELFF.

This clone was detected ten times or more. The rearrangement uses TRBV4-1 and TRBJ2-3; D unclear. Per the germline V gene, CDR1 is MGHRA and CDR2 is YSYEKL. The CDR3 contains 15 residues. V lost 0 bases and J 5 bases, leaving 12 bases between the germline ends. In nucleotides, the CDR3 is TGCGCCAGCAGCCAAGATTGGGCAGTGGGAGATACGCAGTATTTT. Translating it yields CASSQDWAVGDTQYF.

The J gene is TRBJ1-6, the V gene TRBV2, with unresolved D. Germline-derived CDR1 and CDR2 are SNHLY and FYNNEI. V lost 7 bases and J lost 0, with 4 bases in between. The CDR3 runs to 13 residues. In DNA, the CDR3 is TGTGCCAGCACGAGCTCCTATAATTCACCCCTCCACTTT. Translating gives CASTSSYNSPLHF.

This chain uses TRBV7-2 with TRBJ2-4; D gene uncertain. The germline V and J ends were trimmed by 1 base and 5 bases, with 15 bases remaining between them. The CDR3 has 16 residues. The germline V gene encodes CDR1 SGHTA and CDR2 FQGNSA. CDR3 loop: CASSLVAGMGQNIQYF. For the CDR3, the DNA is TGTGCCAGCAGCTTAGTGGCCGGCATGGGCCAAAACATTCAGTACTTC.

The chain carries TRBV28 and TRBJ2-5; D perhaps matches TRBD1 (6 bases). The germline V gene has CDR1 MDHEN and CDR2 SYDVKM. The V and J ends lost 8 bases and 3 bases respectively, with 16 bases between them. The CDR3 has 14 amino acids. In DNA, the CDR3 is TGTGCCAGCCCGAACCGGGACACCAAAGAGACCCAGTACTTC. Its translation is CASPNRDTKETQYF. Supplemented by reference TRBV28 and TRBJ2-5, the full variable domain reads DVKVTQSSRYLVKRTGEKVFLECVQDMDHENMFWYRQDPGLGLRLIYFSYDVKMKEKGDIPEGYSVSREKKERFSLILESASTNQTSMYLCASPNRDTKETQYFGPGTRLLVL.